This T cell receptor beta chain was found in a study of OX40 agonist ivuxolimab in advanced cancers. Study context: Aged roughly 23 to 80 with a mean of roughly 63 years, they were roughly 83% male. Partial responses were achieved by three patients, of whom one had hepatocellular carcinoma and two had cutaneous melanoma. Findings of the study overall: More expanded clones were found, on average, in CD8+ than in CD4+ T cells.

With regard to this clone: The antigen is not known.

The table came from immunoSEQ multiplex PCR; TCRdb's copy has only in-frame clones and leaves some out. The sample has under 85,000 clones, roughly 81% seen once. V was shortened by 7 bases and J by 6 bases, with 20 bases between the two germline ends. This CDR3 comprises 15 residues. CDR1 is SGHTA, CDR2 FQGNSA, per germline. Patients were ineligible given autoimmune disease history or systemic immunosuppression. The V gene is TRBV7-2, the J gene TRBJ2-3, with D unclear. The source was CD4+ or CD8+ T cells sorted from blood, collected in a trial of the OX40 agonist ivuxolimab. The sequence came from an adult with an advanced solid tumor such as melanoma, head and neck, liver or kidney cancer. CDR3 residues: CASIPVIGRWDTQYF. In DNA, the CDR3 is TGTGCCAGCATCCCAGTCATCGGGCGGTGGGATACGCAGTATTTT. Together with reference TRBV7-2 and TRBJ2-3, the CDR3 gives the full variable domain: GAGVSQSPSNKVTEKGKDVELRCDPISGHTALYWYRQSLGQGLEFLIYFQGNSAPDKSGLPSDRFSAERTGGSVSTLTIQRTQQEDSAVYLCASIPVIGRWDTQYFGPGTRLTVL.